This TCR beta chain was documented in a study of vaccination effects on CD4 cells after COVID-19. The study's findings and limits: Long after vaccination, the clones induced by infection and by vaccine shrank markedly in size. Few convalescent patients were studied, and early post-infection samples were lacking.

From germline, CDR1 is MGHRA and CDR2 YSYEKL. With 0 bases removed from V and 6 bases from J, the gap between germline ends came to 14 bases. CDR3 length: 15 residues. Assay used: immunoSEQ multiplex PCR; TCRdb lists only in-frame clones, some missing. The sample records tens of thousands of clones, roughly four fifths being singletons. As to this clone: Its antigen is currently unknown.

Pools of viral peptides were used by the ViraFEST assay to expand antigen-specific CD4+ T cells ahead of sequencing. Cells that had been cultured for 10 days were the source of isolated CD4+ T cells. Participants received two doses of either the BNT162b2 or mRNA-1273 vaccine. Each culture had half its medium swapped for IL-2 medium on days 3 and 7. This sequence originates from a human donor who received a COVID-19 vaccine. Some clones in this sample may be carry-over from other donors' samples. The chain links TRBV4-1 to TRBJ1-2; unclear D gene. This specimen consisted of CD4+ T cells from PBMCs cultured with HCoV-NL63 spike peptides, obtained after COVID-19 vaccination. CDR3 in DNA: TGCGCCAGCAGCCAAGATCCCCGGGAGGCGAATGGCTACACCTTC. Translating gives CASSQDPREANGYTF.